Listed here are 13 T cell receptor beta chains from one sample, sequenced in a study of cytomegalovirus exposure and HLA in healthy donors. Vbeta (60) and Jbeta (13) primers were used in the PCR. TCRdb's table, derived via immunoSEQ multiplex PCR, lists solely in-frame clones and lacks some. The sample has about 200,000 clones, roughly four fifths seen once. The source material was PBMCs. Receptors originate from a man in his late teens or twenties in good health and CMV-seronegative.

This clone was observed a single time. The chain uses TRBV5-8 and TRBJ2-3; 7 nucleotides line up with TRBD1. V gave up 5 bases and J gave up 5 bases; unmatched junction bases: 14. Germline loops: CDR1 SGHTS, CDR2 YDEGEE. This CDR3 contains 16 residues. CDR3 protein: CASRQQGNVRGDTQYF. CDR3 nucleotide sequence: TGTGCCAGCAGACAACAGGGGAACGTTAGGGGAGATACGCAGTATTTT.

CDR3 nucleotide sequence: TGTGCCAGCAGTTTAACCCCCCTACAGGGGGAAAATGAAAAACTGTTTTTT. Its translation is CASSLTPLQGENEKLFF. V usage is TRBV27 and J usage is TRBJ1-4; TRBD1 agrees at 8 bases. The CDR3 covers 17 residues. The J segment lost 5 bases and the V segment lost 2 bases, leaving 10 bases of the junction unmatched. Germline CDR1 MNHEY, CDR2 SMNVEV (reference sequence).

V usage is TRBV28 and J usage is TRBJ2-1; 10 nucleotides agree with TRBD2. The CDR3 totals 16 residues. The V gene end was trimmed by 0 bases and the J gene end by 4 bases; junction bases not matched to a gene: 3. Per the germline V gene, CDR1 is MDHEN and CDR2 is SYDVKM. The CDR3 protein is CASSLWTSGLYNEQFF. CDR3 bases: TGTGCCAGCAGTTTATGGACTAGCGGGCTGTACAATGAGCAGTTCTTC. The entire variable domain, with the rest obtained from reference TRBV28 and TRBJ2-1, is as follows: DVKVTQSSRYLVKRTGEKVFLECVQDMDHENMFWYRQDPGLGLRLIYFSYDVKMKEKGDIPEGYSVSREKKERFSLILESASTNQTSMYLCASSLWTSGLYNEQFFGPGTRLTVL.

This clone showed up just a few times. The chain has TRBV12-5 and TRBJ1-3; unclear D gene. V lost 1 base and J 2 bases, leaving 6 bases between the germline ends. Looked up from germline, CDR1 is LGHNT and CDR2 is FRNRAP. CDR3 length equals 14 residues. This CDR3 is CASGLGATGNTIYF. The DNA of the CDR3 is TGTGCTAGTGGTTTGGGGGCTACTGGAAACACCATATATTTT.

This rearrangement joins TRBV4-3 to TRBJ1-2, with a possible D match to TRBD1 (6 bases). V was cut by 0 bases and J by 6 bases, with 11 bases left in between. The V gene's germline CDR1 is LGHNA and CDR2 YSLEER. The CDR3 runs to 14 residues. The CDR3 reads CASSQDMAGDGYTF. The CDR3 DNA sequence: TGCGCCAGCAGCCAAGATATGGCAGGGGATGGCTACACCTTC.

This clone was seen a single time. The CDR3 DNA reads TGTGCCAGCAGCCGCCAGGGACTAAGAAGCTACGAGCAGTACTTC. Protein sequence: CASSRQGLRSYEQYF. The V call is TRBV7-2, the J call TRBJ2-7, with 7 bases identical to TRBD2. The germline V gene encodes CDR1 SGHTA and CDR2 FQGNSA. There are 15 residues in the CDR3. The junction had 10 bases not matched to a gene; V was cut back by 5 bases and J by 3 bases.

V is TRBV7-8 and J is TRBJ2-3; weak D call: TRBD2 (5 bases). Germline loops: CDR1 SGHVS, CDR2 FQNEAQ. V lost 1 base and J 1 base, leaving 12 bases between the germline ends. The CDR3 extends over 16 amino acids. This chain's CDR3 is CASSLVVTSGTDTQYF. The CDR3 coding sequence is TGTGCCAGCAGCTTAGTGGTAACTAGTGGCACAGATACGCAGTATTTT.

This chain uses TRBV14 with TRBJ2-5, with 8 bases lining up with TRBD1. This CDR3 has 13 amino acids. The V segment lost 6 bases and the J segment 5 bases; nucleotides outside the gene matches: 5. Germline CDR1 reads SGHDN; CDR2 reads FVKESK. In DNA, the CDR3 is TGTGCCAGCAGTGGCAGGGGGCACGAGACCCAGTACTTC. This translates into CASSGRGHETQYF.

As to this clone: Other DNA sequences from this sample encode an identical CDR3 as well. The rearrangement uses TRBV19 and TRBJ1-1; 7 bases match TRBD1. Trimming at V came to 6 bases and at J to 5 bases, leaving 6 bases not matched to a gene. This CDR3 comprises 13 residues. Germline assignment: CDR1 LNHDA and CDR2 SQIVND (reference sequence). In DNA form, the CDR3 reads TGTGCCAGTAGACTAGGGGGCTCGACTGAAGCTTTCTTT. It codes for CASRLGGSTEAFF.

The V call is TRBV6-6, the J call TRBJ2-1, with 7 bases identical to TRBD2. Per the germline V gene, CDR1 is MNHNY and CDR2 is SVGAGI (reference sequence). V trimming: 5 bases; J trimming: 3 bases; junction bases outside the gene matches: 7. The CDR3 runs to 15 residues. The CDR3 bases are TGTGCCAGCAGTCCCTTTCGGGGGGACTACAATGAGCAGTTCTTC. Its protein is CASSPFRGDYNEQFF.

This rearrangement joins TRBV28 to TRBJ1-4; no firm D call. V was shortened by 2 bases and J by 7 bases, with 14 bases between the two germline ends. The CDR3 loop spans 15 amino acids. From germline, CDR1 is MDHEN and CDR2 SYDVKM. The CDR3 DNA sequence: TGTGCCAGCAGTTTACGGTTACGGAGTGGTGAAAAACTGTTTTTT. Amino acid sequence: CASSLRLRSGEKLFF.

In DNA, the CDR3 is TGTGCCTGGAGCCCAGGACAGGGTAATCAGCCCCAGCATTTT. Protein: CAWSPGQGNQPQHF. The chain recombines TRBV30 with TRBJ1-5, with TRBD1 matching 8 bases. This CDR3 region has 14 residues. CDR1 and CDR2 from the germline V gene are GTSNPN and SVGIG (reference sequence). With 3 bases clipped from V and 4 bases from J, the junction kept 5 bases outside the gene matches.

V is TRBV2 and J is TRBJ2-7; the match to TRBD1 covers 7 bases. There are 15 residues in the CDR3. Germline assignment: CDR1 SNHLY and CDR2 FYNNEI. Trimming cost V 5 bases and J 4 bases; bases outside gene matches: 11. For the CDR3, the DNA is TGTGCCAGCAGTCGAGAGAGACAGGGAGCGTACGAGCAGTACTTC. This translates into CASSRERQGAYEQYF. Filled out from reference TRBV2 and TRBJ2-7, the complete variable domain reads EPEVTQTPSHQVTQMGQEVILRCVPISNHLYFYWYRQILGQKVEFLVSFYNNEISEKSEIFDDQFSVERPDGSNFTLKIRSTKLEDSAMYFCASSRERQGAYEQYFGPGTRLTVT.